Below are 15 T cell receptor beta chains sequenced from a single sample in a study of blood T cell repertoires in COVID-19. Clones were sequenced by immunoSEQ multiplex PCR, and TCRdb holds only the in-frame ones, with some missing. The table lists under 150,000 clones, approximately 85% of them singletons. The sample comprised peripheral blood. The receptors originated from a woman in her sixties with COVID-19, enrolled during active disease.

The chain is built from TRBV2 and TRBJ1-2, with 7 bases identical to TRBD1. Germline V gene data show CDR1 as SNHLY and CDR2 as FYNNEI. The ends lost 7 bases at V and 8 bases at J; junction bases unmatched: 16. The CDR3 sequence is 15 residues long. CDR3 nucleotides: TGTGCCAGCACAAAACTTCGGCAGGGGGGTTTAGGCTACACCTTC. The encoded protein is CASTKLRQGGLGYTF.

CDR3: CASSRRDTQRNSPLHF. For the CDR3, the DNA is TGCGCCAGCAGCCGACGGGACACTCAAAGGAATTCACCCCTCCACTTT. The genes are TRBV5-1 and TRBJ1-6, with a tentative D call TRBD1 (6 bases). Trimming took off 4 bases at V and 7 bases at J, with 18 bases between the two ends. The CDR3 spans 16 residues. From germline, CDR1 is SGHRS and CDR2 YFSETQ.

The V and J genes are TRBV7-3 and TRBJ2-1, with 8 bases fitting TRBD1. Germline V gene lookup returns CDR1 SGHTA and CDR2 FQGTGA. V trimming: 7 bases; J trimming: 4 bases; junction bases outside the gene matches: 12. The CDR3 totals 16 residues. In DNA, the CDR3 is TGTGCCAGCACCGATGGACAGGGTCGTACATACAATGAGCAGTTCTTC. Protein sequence: CASTDGQGRTYNEQFF.

This sequence joins TRBV16 and TRBJ1-1, with a tentative D call TRBD1 (5 bases). The V end lost 0 bases, the J end lost 0 bases, and 11 bases lay between the germline ends. The CDR3 loop spans 16 amino acids. Germline loops: CDR1 KGHSY, CDR2 FQNENV. In nucleotides, the CDR3 is TGTGCCAGCAGCCAATCGTCCCCAGGGATGAACACTGAAGCTTTCTTT. Residues: CASSQSSPGMNTEAFF.

CDR3 amino acids: CASSGTGNQPQHF. CDR3 bases: TGTGCCAGCAGCGGGACAGGCAATCAGCCCCAGCATTTT. V is TRBV9 and J is TRBJ1-5; TRBD1 is a possible D gene (6 bases). Per germline, CDR1 SGDLS and CDR2 YYNGEE. V lost 3 bases and J lost 2, with 6 bases in between. CDR3 length: 13 residues.

This chain uses TRBV6-5 with TRBJ1-6, with D maybe TRBD1 (6 bases). There are 13 residues in the CDR3. The germline V gene encodes CDR1 MNHEY and CDR2 SVGAGI. With 7 bases removed from V and 11 bases from J, the gap between germline ends came to 15 bases. CDR3 sequence: CASTGQGMTPLHF. Here the CDR3 DNA reads TGTGCCAGCACCGGGCAGGGGATGACACCCCTCCACTTT.

The chain's CDR3 is CASSPGQNYGYTF. CDR3 DNA sequence: TGTGCCAGCAGCCCGGGACAGAACTATGGCTACACCTTC. V gene TRBV12-3 or TRBV12-4 combines with J gene TRBJ1-2; 7 positions match TRBD1. The junction had 3 bases not matched to a gene; V was cut back by 6 bases and J by 2 bases. CDR3 length: 13 amino acids.

The chain has TRBV24-1 and TRBJ2-3; possibly TRBD1 for D (6 bases). The germline gives CDR1 KGHDR, CDR2 SFDVKD. The V and J ends lost 12 bases and 1 base respectively, with 13 bases between them. CDR3 size: 13 residues. This CDR3 is CAAADSRTDTQYF. Written as DNA, the CDR3 is TGTGCCGCCGCGGACAGCCGCACAGATACGCAGTATTTT.

DNA for the CDR3: TGTGCCAGCAGCGCCAGGTGGGAGGCGAGCAATCAGCCCCAGCATTTT. As protein: CASSARWEASNQPQHF. The chain links TRBV5-6 to TRBJ1-5, with D unclear. Germline V gene sequence: CDR1 SGHDT, CDR2 YYEEEE. The CDR3 is 16 amino acids. Trimming removed 4 bases at V and 1 base at J, with 15 bases between.

This chain uses TRBV7-2 with TRBJ2-5, with 9 bases aligning to TRBD2. The CDR3 covers 15 residues. The J segment lost 5 bases and the V segment lost 5 bases, leaving 9 bases of the junction unmatched. The germline V gene has CDR1 SGHTA and CDR2 FQGNSA. Written as DNA, the CDR3 is TGTGCCAGCAGCCCCCAAGCGGGGGGCCGGGAGACCCAGTACTTC. Translation: CASSPQAGGRETQYF.

CDR3 DNA: TGCGCCAGCAGCCGATCGCTAGCGGTCCAAGAGACCCAGTACTTC. The encoded protein is CASSRSLAVQETQYF. The V call is TRBV4-1, the J call TRBJ2-5; 7 nucleotides line up with TRBD2. The CDR3 extends over 15 amino acids. Germline CDR1 and CDR2: MGHRA and YSYEKL. V lost 4 bases and J lost 1; bases outside the gene matches: 6.

The chain carries TRBV5-1 and TRBJ2-1; 7 bases fit TRBD1. Losses at the gene ends were 4 bases for V and 7 bases for J; bases not matched to a gene: 8. The CDR3 is 14 residues long. Germline CDR1 is SGHRS and CDR2 is YFSETQ. In nucleotides, the CDR3 is TGCGCCAGCAGCACCGACAGGGTAGTAAATGAGCAGTTCTTC. Translated: CASSTDRVVNEQFF.

The V call is TRBV19, the J call TRBJ1-1, with D perhaps matching TRBD1 (6 bases). V lost 5 bases and J 3 bases, leaving 13 bases between the germline ends. This CDR3 has 14 amino acids. Germline CDR1 reads LNHDA; CDR2 reads SQIVND (reference sequence). Written as DNA, the CDR3 is TGTGCCAGTAGTCCAGGACAGAGGGACACTGAAGCTTTCTTT. Protein product: CASSPGQRDTEAFF. The whole variable domain, remainder taken from reference TRBV19 and TRBJ1-1, is DGGITQSPKYLFRKEGQNVTLSCEQNLNHDAMYWYRQDPGQGLRLIYYSQIVNDFQKGDIAEGYSVSREKKESFPLTVTSAQKNPTAFYLCASSPGQRDTEAFFGQGTRLTVV.

This clone was picked up a small number of times. The J gene is TRBJ1-1, the V gene TRBV25-1; D not resolved. V lost 1 base and J lost 4, with 7 bases in between. Germline V gene sequence: CDR1 MGHDK, CDR2 SYGVNS. This CDR3 has 13 residues. CDR3: CASSEFSGTEAFF. CDR3 coding DNA: TGTGCCAGCAGTGAATTTAGTGGCACTGAAGCTTTCTTT.

The rearrangement links TRBV5-1 to TRBJ2-7, with 8 bases aligning to TRBD1. This CDR3 contains 15 residues. Germline CDR1 reads SGHRS; CDR2 reads YFSETQ. J lost 6 bases, V lost 3 bases, and 11 bases had no gene match. The CDR3 protein is CASSSGQGAVSEQYF. The CDR3 DNA reads TGCGCCAGCAGCTCCGGACAGGGAGCCGTTAGCGAGCAGTACTTC.